This T cell receptor beta chain was profiled in a study of CD8 T cells in Susac syndrome. This CDR3 comprises 13 residues. Germline V CDR1 and CDR2: SGDLS, YYNGEE. Trimming at V came to 0 bases and at J to 4 bases, leaving 1 base not matched to a gene. Random hexamers primed reverse transcription of roughly 0.5 to 1 ug RNA. MiXCR, run by TCRdb on the immunoSEQ multiplex PCR reads, gives a single entry per CDR3 protein. The top ten clones hold roughly 0.17% of a sample with about 140,000 distinct CDR3 sequences, approximately 95% of them seen once. The source material was CD8+ T cells from PBMCs. The V gene is TRBV9, the J gene TRBJ2-7, with 7 bases fitting TRBD1. The receptor comes from a human donor with Susac syndrome. For the CDR3, the DNA is TGTGCCAGCAGCGTAGAGGGACAGTACGAGCAGTACTTC. Translated, it gives CASSVEGQYEQYF. Full variable domain (rest looked up from reference TRBV9 and TRBJ2-7): DSGVTQTPKHLITATGQRVTLRCSPRSGDLSVYWYQQSLDQGLQFLIQYYNGEERAKGNILERFSAQQFPDLHSELNLSSLELGDSALYFCASSVEGQYEQYFGPGTRLTVT.